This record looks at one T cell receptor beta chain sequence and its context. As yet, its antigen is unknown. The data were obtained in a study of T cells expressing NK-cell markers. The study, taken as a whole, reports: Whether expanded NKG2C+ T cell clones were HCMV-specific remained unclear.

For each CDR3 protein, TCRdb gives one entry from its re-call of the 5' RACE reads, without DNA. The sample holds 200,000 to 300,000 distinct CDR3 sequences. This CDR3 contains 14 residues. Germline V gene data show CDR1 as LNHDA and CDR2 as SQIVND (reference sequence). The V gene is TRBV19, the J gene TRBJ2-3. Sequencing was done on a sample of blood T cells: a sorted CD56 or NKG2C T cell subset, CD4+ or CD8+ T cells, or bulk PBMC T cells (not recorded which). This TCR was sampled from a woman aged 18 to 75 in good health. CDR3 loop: CASSIGLATDTQYF.